This T cell receptor beta chain was profiled in a study of shared clonotypes between healthy human individuals (dated by TCRdb to about 2020). In terms of the full investigation: A couple of women and a few men aged 18 to 49 years were included in the cohort. For each donor, CD4 naive and CD4 memory were each given three plates, CD8 naive was given two plates, and CD8 memory was given one plate. The study deeply sequenced blood TCR repertoires of about 5 healthy adults to estimate repertoire size and the extent of clonotype sharing between individuals. Libraries were prepared and TCR repertoires were sequenced by different laboratories using diverse techniques, in order to increase sequencing depth and limit assay-specific biases. Each donor's leukapheresis produced roughly between about 0.9 and 9.5 billion PBMCs.

TCR CDR3 regions were amplified from genomic DNA by multiplex PCR using the deep immunoSEQ assay. Genomic DNA extracted from each cell subset was distributed evenly over all wells of several immunoSEQ 96-well plates, and each plate served as one replicate. For sorted subsets, approximately 190 ng genomic DNA, equal to 30,000 to 35,000 T cell genomes, was loaded into each replicate PCR. Purified libraries were measured with a Qubit 3.0 fluorometer, size-checked on a Bioanalyzer 2100, and measured again with the KAPA Library Quantification kit. A separate single-read 150-cycle Illumina NextSeq 550 flow cell was used to sequence each immunoSEQ 96-well plate. The study's processing was this. Because only junctional sequences without quality scores were contained in the immunoSEQ output, filtering matching that applied to full-length reads could not be performed. Sequences were annotated with PyIR, a Python wrapper for IgBLAST v1.9, using IMGT germline references to assign V/J genes and CDR3. Reads were filtered out if the reads had weak V/J assignments (E-value above 1e-6), no CDR3, stop codons, out-of-frame junctions, or ambiguous translated residues. A V3J clonotype was defined by an identical inferred V gene, J gene, and CDR3 amino acid sequence. To compute the percentage overlap between repertoires, the number of shared unique clonotypes was divided by the size of the smaller repertoire. Three approaches were used to assess repertoire richness: RTK rarefaction, the Chao1 estimator, and Recon v2.1 estimates of unobserved clonotypes. For all TCRbeta clonotypes obtained by the gDNA method from a handful of donors, generation probabilities were computed with OLGA. The table was pulled from immuneACCESS by TCRdb, which kept in-frame rearrangements only. Such tables lose some clones; where checked, under half of the loss comes from unresolved V genes, and the rest has no known cause. V and J calls and clone size are copied from that table; D and trimming were computed from the DNA. The sample table holds roughly 2,500,000 clones, of which 93% were seen once. The leading ten clones occupy approximately 0.35% of the sample.

Overall results and qualifications from the work: Pairwise subsampling indicated that sequencing depth was expected to affect the degree of clonotype sharing among donors. Sampling was limited to blood, and TCR repertoires in tissue likely differ from TCR repertoires in blood. The small number of donors limited the genetic and exposure-history diversity represented. Naive subsets generally had larger estimated clonotype richness than memory subsets. Even with the large sequencing depth, rarefaction of the sorted-subset datasets indicated that sequencing was incomplete. When a few donors were compared, the shared fraction of clonotypes was roughly 4.8% for naive CD4, 3% to 4% for naive CD8, 2.3% for memory CD4, and 0.35% to 0.5% for memory CD8. Clonotypes shared by all four sorted-subset donors showed higher generation probabilities than non-shared clonotypes.

The donors were healthy, HIV-negative adults who had no recently reported acute infections or vaccinations. All donors were Caucasian adults living in Nashville, Tennessee, USA. CD4+ T cells were enriched through magnetic negative selection, after which naive cells were positively selected on CD45RA and the remaining negative fraction served as the memory subset. After blood collection by leukapheresis, PBMCs were isolated using Ficoll-Histopaque density gradient centrifugation and then cryopreserved in the vapor phase of liquid nitrogen. Purity and quantity of every magnetically sorted T cell population were checked by analytical flow cytometry. From each sorted fraction, genomic DNA was isolated and quantified by UV absorbance on a Nanodrop 2000c. To note about this clone: What antigen it recognizes has not been identified. No quality values exist for individual bases; no much larger clone is one base distant.

V drops 4 bases and J drops 0 bases, leaving 8 bases in between. The germline V gene encodes CDR1 SGHNT and CDR2 YYREEE (reference sequence). The CDR3 spans 14 residues, from the cysteine through the phenylalanine. The only DNA kept is the CDR3, 42 bases in frame from the first base. In this chain, TRBV5-4 is recombined with TRBJ2-4; 6 matching bases give a weak D call of TRBD2. The receptor comes from a man aged 18 to 35 in good health. Some clones in this sample may be carry-over from other donors' samples. Material: naive CD4+ T cells from PBMCs. The meaning of the sample's cell subset or site label: CD45RA+ positively selected. The CDR3: CASSGGLAKNIQYF. The bases read TGTGCCAGCAGCGGGGGACTAGCCAAAAACATTCAGTACTTC.